This TCR beta chain emerged from a study of response to subunit inactivated influenza vaccine. TCRdb itself ran the RT-PCR reads through MiXCR, one entry per CDR3 protein. The repertoire holds about 540,000 distinct CDR3 sequences, with 20% to 25% as singletons. V was pared by 2 bases and J by 4 bases, with 16 bases between. This CDR3 is built from 16 residues. The germline V gene encodes CDR1 MNHNS and CDR2 SASEGT. This clonotype was seen a few times. The sample was also reused in another study, on T cells expressing NK-cell markers. That report notes: It was by 5'RACE template switching with UMIs that TCR beta cDNA was made. Each TCR beta repertoire originated in sorted T cells that were CD3+CD56+NKG2C+, CD3+CD56+NKG2C- or CD3+CD56-NKG2C+. Sequencing covered eight donors, seven HCMV-seropositive and one seronegative. CD8+ T cells in 5 or 6 donors included dominant NKG2C+ clonotypes at about 1.0-8%.

This sequence was found in a man aged 50-60 years who received an inactivated influenza vaccine. The chain employs TRBV6-1 and TRBJ2-3; TRBD2 might be the D (7 bases). Specimen: CD4+ T cells sorted from PBMCs, collected about 11 days after vaccination. CDR3 loop: CASSERGGAGPDTQYF. CDR3 DNA: TGTGCCAGCAGTGAACGCGGGGGCGCGGGGCCAGATACGCAGTATTTT.